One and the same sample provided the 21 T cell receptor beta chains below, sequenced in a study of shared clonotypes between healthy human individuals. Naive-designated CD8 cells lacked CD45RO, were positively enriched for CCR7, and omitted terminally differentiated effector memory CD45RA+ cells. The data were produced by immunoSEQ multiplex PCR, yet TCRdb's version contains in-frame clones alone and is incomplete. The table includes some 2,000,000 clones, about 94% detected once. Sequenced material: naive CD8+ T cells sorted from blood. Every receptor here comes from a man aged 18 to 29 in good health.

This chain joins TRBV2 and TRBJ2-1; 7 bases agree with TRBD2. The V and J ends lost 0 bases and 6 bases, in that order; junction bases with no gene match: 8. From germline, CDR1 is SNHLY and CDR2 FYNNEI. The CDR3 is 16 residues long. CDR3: CASSEAPAGAGNEQFF. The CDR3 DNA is TGTGCCAGCAGTGAAGCGCCGGCGGGAGCTGGCAATGAGCAGTTCTTC.

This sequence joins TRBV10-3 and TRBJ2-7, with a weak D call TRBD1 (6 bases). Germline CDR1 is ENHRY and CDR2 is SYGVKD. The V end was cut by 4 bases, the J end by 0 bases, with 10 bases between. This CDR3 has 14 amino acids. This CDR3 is CAISGGQYSYEQYF. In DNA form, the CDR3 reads TGTGCCATCAGTGGGGGGCAGTACTCCTACGAGCAGTACTTC.

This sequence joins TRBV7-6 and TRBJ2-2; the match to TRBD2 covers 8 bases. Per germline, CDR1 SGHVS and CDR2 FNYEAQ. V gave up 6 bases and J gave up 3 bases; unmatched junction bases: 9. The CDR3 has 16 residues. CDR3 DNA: TGTGCCAGCAGGCCCGCCCCGGGGGGGGACACCGGGGAGCTGTTTTTT. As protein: CASRPAPGGDTGELFF.

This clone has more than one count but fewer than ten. DNA of the CDR3: TGTGCCACCAGCAGAGATGCAGGCAGCCTAAGCTACACCTTC. Translated, it gives CATSRDAGSLSYTF. The J gene is TRBJ1-2, the V gene TRBV15; D ambiguous. V lost 0 bases, J lost 9 bases, and 14 bases lay in between. CDR3 length equals 14 residues. The germline gives CDR1 LNHNV, CDR2 YYDKDF (reference sequence).

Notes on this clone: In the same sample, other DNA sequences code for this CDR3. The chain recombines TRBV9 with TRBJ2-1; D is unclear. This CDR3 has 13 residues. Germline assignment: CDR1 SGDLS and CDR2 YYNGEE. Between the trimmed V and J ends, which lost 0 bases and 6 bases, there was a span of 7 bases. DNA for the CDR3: TGTGCCAGCAGCGTAGGTTTGAGCAATGAGCAGTTCTTC. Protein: CASSVGLSNEQFF.

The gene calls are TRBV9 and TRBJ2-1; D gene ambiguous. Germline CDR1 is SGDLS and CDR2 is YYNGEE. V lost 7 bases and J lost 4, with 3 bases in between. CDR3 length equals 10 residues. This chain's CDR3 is CASGYNEQFF. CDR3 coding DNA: TGTGCCAGCGGATACAATGAGCAGTTCTTC.

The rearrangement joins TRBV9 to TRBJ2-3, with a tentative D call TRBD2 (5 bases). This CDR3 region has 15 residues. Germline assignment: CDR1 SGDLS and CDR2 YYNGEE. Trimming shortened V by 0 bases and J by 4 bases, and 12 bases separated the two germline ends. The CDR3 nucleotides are TGTGCCAGCAGCGTAGGAGCGGTAACGGCAGATACGCAGTATTTT. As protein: CASSVGAVTADTQYF.

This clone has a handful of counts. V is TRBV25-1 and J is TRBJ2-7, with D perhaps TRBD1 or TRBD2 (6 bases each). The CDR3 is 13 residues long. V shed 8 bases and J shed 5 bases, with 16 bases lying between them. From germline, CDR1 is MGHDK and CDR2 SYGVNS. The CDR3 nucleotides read TGTGCCAGCGGGCTGGCAGGGGAGGACGAGCAGTACTTC. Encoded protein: CASGLAGEDEQYF.

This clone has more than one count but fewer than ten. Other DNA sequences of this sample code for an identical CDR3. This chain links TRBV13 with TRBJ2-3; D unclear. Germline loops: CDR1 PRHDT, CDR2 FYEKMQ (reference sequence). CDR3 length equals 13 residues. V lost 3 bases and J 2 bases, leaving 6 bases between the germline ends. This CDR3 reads CASSLDLTDTQYF. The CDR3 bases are TGTGCCAGCAGCTTGGACCTCACAGATACGCAGTATTTT.

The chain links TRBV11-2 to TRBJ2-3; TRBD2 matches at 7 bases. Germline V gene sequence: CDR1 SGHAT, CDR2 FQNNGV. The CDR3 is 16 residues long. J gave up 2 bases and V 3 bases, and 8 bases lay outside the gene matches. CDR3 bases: TGTGCCAGCAGCTTCGGGCGGGGGAGCCCCACAGATACGCAGTATTTT. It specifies CASSFGRGSPTDTQYF.

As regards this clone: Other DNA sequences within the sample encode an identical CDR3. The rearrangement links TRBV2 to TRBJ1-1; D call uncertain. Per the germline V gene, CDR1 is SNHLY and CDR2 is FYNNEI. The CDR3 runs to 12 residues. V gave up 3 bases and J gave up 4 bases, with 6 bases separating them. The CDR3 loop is CASSEVSTEAFF. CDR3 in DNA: TGTGCCAGCAGTGAGGTCAGCACTGAAGCTTTCTTT.

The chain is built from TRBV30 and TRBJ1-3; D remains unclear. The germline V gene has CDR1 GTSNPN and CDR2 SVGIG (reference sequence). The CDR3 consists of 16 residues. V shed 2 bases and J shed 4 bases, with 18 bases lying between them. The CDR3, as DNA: TGTGCCTGGAGTTCTTTTACGGAGACTAGCGGAAACACCATATATTTT. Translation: CAWSSFTETSGNTIYF.

CDR3 in DNA: TGTGCCAGCAGCCCTCCGGGACGGTTTTACGAGCAGTACTTC. Residues: CASSPPGRFYEQYF. The chain joins TRBV11-3 to TRBJ2-7; either TRBD1 or TRBD2 may supply D (5 bases each). Germline V gene lookup returns CDR1 SGHNT and CDR2 YENEEA. The CDR3 spans 14 residues. Trimming stripped 5 bases from V and 4 bases from J, with 15 bases between.

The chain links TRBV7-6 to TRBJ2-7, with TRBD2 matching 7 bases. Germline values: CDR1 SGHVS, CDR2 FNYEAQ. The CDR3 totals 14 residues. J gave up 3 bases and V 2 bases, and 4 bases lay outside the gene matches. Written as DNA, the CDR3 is TGTGCCAGCAGCTTACGGGGGGAGAACTACGAGCAGTACTTC. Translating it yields CASSLRGENYEQYF.

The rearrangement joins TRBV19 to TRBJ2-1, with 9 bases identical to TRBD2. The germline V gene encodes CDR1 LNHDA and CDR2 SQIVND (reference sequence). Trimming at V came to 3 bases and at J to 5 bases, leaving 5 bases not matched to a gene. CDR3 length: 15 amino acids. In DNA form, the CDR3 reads TGTGCCAGTAGTATGTGGTCTAGCGGGGACAATGAGCAGTTCTTC. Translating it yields CASSMWSSGDNEQFF.

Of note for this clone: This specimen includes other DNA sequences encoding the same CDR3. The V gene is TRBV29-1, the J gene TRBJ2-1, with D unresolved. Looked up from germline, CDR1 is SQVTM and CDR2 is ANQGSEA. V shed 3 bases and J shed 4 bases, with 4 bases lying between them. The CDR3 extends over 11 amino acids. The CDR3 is CSVDRYNEQFF. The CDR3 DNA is TGCAGCGTTGACAGATACAATGAGCAGTTCTTC.

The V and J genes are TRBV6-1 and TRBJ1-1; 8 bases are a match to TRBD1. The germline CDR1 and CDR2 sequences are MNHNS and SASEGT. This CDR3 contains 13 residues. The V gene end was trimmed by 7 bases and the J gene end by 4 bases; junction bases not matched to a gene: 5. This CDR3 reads CASTDRVITEAFF. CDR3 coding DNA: TGTGCCAGCACGGACAGGGTTATCACTGAAGCTTTCTTT.

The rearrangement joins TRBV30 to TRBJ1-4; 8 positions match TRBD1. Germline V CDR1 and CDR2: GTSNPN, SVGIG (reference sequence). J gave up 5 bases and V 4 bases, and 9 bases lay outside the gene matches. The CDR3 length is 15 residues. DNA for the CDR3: TGTGCCTGGACCATCGCAGGGGGCGCGAATGAAAAACTGTTTTTT. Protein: CAWTIAGGANEKLFF. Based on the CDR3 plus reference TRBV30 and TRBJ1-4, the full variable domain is SQTIHQWPATLVQPVGSPLSLECTVEGTSNPNLYWYRQAAGRGLQLLFYSVGIGQISSEVPQNLSASRPQDRQFILSSKKLLLSDSGFYLCAWTIAGGANEKLFFGSGTQLSVL.

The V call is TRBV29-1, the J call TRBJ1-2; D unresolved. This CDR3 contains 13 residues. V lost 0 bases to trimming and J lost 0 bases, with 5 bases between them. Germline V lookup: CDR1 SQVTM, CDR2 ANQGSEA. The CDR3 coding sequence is TGCAGCGTTGAAGAAGCTACTAACTATGGCTACACCTTC. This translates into CSVEEATNYGYTF.

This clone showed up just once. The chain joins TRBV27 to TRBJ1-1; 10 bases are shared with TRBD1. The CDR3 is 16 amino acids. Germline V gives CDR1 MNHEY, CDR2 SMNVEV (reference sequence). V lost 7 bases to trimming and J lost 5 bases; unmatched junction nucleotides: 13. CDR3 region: CASTRGAGTGVTEAFF. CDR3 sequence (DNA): TGTGCCAGCACTCGGGGAGCCGGGACAGGGGTTACTGAAGCTTTCTTT.

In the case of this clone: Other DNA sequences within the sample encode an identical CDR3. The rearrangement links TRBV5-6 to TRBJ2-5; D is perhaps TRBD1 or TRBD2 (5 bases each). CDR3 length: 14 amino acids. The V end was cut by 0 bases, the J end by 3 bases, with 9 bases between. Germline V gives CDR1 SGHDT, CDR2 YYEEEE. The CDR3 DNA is TGTGCCAGCAGCTTGGCTGGGGGAAAAGAGACCCAGTACTTC. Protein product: CASSLAGGKETQYF.